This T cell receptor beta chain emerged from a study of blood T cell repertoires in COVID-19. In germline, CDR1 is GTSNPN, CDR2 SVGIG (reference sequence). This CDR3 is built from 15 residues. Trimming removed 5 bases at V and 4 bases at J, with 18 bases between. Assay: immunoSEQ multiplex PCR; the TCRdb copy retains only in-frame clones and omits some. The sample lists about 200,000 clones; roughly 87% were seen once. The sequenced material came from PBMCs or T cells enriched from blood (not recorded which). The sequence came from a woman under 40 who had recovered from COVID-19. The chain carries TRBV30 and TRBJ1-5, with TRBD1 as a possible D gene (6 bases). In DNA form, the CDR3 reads TGTGCCTGGGCACGAACGGGGGGCCCAAATCAGCCCCAGCATTTT. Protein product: CAWARTGGPNQPQHF.